This T cell receptor (beta chain) came from a study of T cell responses to AZD1222 COVID-19 vaccine. TCRdb's table, derived via immunoSEQ multiplex PCR, lists solely in-frame clones and lacks some. Of 110,000 or so clones in the sample, 88% are singletons; the top ten hold about 6%. V shed 5 bases and J shed 1 base, with 8 bases lying between them. This CDR3 is 13 amino acids long. Germline V gene lookup returns CDR1 MDHEN and CDR2 SYDVKM. This receptor was identified in an adult who received the AZD1222 COVID-19 vaccine. The V and J genes are TRBV28 and TRBJ1-1, with a weak D call TRBD1 (6 bases). Sequencing used peripheral blood, obtained 28 days after the second AZD1222 dose. CDR3 loop: CASSKQGNTEAFF. As DNA, the CDR3 is TGTGCCAGCAGTAAACAGGGGAACACTGAAGCTTTCTTT.